Detailed here is one TCR beta chain. Its antigen is still unknown. Base quality data are lacking; no much larger clone is found one base away. Samples from volunteer blood donors who had recovered from COVID-19 were contributed by a second Seattle source. Collaborating institutions collected whole blood in K2EDTA tubes following their own protocols. For TCRbeta analysis, collaborator samples were shipped as frozen whole blood, as isolated PBMCs, or as DNA extracted from either sample type. Including the terminal cysteine and phenylalanine, the CDR3 comprises 15 residues. Solely the CDR3 DNA is kept, with 45 bases framed from the first base. The germline V gene yields MNHEY for CDR1 and SVGAGI for CDR2. A distance of 14 bases separates the germline ends of V and J, which lose 2 bases and 6 bases respectively. TCRbeta CDR3 regions were amplified from genomic DNA using the immunoSEQ Assay, a bias-controlled multiplex PCR. The paper's processing steps were these. The number of nucleated cells in each sample was estimated from the amplification of reference gene primers within the assay. Sequence reads were collapsed and filtered to measure the absolute abundance of every unique TCRbeta CDR3 rearrangement. Productive Simpson clonality was computed per sample as the square root of Simpson's diversity index over productive rearrangements. TCRdb carries this immuneACCESS record with in-frame sequences only. Its versions omit some clonotypes, under half of them owing to an unresolved V gene in the studies checked, with the rest unexplained. V and J calls and clone size are given by that table; D and trimming were obtained from the DNA. This sample lists around 250,000 clones; approximately 80% were detected once. The top ten clones comprise approximately 2% of the sample.

The sample belongs to a study of blood T cell repertoires in COVID-19 (TCRdb year 2020). With regard to the full study: Collaborator samples came from the United States, Italy and Spain and covered acute and convalescent phases of COVID-19. The prospective study material was composed of cDNA or gDNA derived from T cells, B-cell-depleted T cells, or PBMCs. Where available, HLA class I and class II types were taken from metadata supplied by the sample provider and were not determined by assay-based typing. Subjects who had been exposed to COVID-19, were actively infected with it, or had recovered from it provided the deeply sampled blood TCRbeta repertoires that made up the dataset. Samples came from the ongoing ImmuneRACE study (first 160 participants) plus 1,254 subjects from 6 global collaborators. A de-identified subject ID, COVID-19 status, age in years and sex were almost always included in the sample metadata. The repertoires were made available in a free public database intended to serve as a resource for research on the immune response to SARS-CoV-2.

The investigation overall reported the following: How much clinical and demographic metadata was included differed by source and by participant, and the metadata was provided uncurated.

The chain uses TRBV6-5 and TRBJ2-1; the D gene is possibly TRBD1, with 6 bases matching. This receptor was obtained from a man aged 25 to 40 who had recovered from COVID-19. The sample was peripheral blood. The nucleotides read TGTGCCAGCAGTTACGAGCAGGGGTTGGTCAATGAGCAGTTCTTC. Translated, this is CASSYEQGLVNEQFF.